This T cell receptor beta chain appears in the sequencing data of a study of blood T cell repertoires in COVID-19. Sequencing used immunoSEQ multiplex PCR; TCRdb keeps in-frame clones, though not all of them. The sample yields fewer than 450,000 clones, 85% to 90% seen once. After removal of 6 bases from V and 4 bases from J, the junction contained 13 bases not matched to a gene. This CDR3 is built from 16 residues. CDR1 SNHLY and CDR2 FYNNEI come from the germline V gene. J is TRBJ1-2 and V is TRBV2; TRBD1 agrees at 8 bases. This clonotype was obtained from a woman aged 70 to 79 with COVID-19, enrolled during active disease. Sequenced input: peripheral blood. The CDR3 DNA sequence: TGTGCCAGCAGCTGGACAGGGTCCCTGCCCGCCTATGGCTACACCTTC. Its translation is CASSWTGSLPAYGYTF. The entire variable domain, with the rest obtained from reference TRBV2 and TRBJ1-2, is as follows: EPEVTQTPSHQVTQMGQEVILRCVPISNHLYFYWYRQILGQKVEFLVSFYNNEISEKSEIFDDQFSVERPDGSNFTLKIRSTKLEDSAMYFCASSWTGSLPAYGYTFGSGTRLTVV.